This is a list of T cell receptor beta chains from one sample in a study of cytomegalovirus exposure and HLA in healthy donors. Using immunoSEQ multiplex PCR, the repertoire was profiled, and TCRdb retains in-frame clones only, with some absent. The table has roughly 120,000 clones, about four fifths seen once. Sequenced sample: PBMCs. The receptors come from a man in his forties in good health and CMV-seronegative. CDR3s include the opening cysteine and the closing phenylalanine or tryptophan. The order of the fields is D gene, J gene, CDR3 length, clone size, V gene, CDR3 DNA, CDR3 protein. The D gene is left open where the match is weak. Clone size is stated in some rows and not others, as once, few, many or a class when expanded.

>-|TRBJ2-7|19|-|TRBV11-2
TGTGCCAGCAGCTTAGAGGGAGAGCGCGGGACCCCTGTAACTTCCGAGCAGTACTTC
CASSLEGERGTPVTSEQYF
>-|TRBJ1-1|12|-|TRBV29-1
TGCAGCGTCTTAAGACAGAACACTGAAGCTTTCTTT
CSVLRQNTEAFF
>-|TRBJ2-5|11|-|TRBV12-5
TGTGCTAGTAGAGTGGAAGAGACCCAGTACTTC
CASRVEETQYF
>-|TRBJ2-1|11|-|TRBV20-1
TGCAGTGCTAGGAGGGTGACTGAGCAGTTCTTC
CSARRVTEQFF
>TRBD1|TRBJ2-7|15|-|TRBV28
TGTGCCAGCAGTTTAACCGACAGGGGGCGGTACGAGCAGTACTTC
CASSLTDRGRYEQYF
>-|TRBJ1-1|11|-|TRBV29-1
TGCAGCGTTACAGGGAACACTGAAGCTTTCTTT
CSVTGNTEAFF
>-|TRBJ2-7|11|-|TRBV2
TGTGCCAGCAGTGCCGGGGTCGAGCAGTACTTC
CASSAGVEQYF
>TRBD1|TRBJ1-6|15|once|TRBV7-2
TGTGCCAGCAGCTCGATCAACAGGGGGCTCTCACCCCTCCACTTT
CASSSINRGLSPLHF
>TRBD1|TRBJ1-1|15|few|TRBV27
TGTGCCAGCAGTTTAAAACAGGGGGGGAACACTGAAGCTTTCTTT
CASSLKQGGNTEAFF
>TRBD2|TRBJ2-5|18|-|TRBV9
TGTGCCAGCAGCGTAGCCGGCGGGGGGTTCGGTATTCTGGAGACCCAGTACTTC
CASSVAGGGFGILETQYF
>-|TRBJ1-2|18|-|TRBV4-3
TGCGCCAGCAGCCAAAAGGGCCATCTGGACGGCGGGGTAGCCGGCTACACCTTC
CASSQKGHLDGGVAGYTF
>-|TRBJ2-6|15|-|TRBV19
TGTGCCAGTAGTAGGGACAACTCTGGGGCCAACGTCCTGACTTTC
CASSRDNSGANVLTF
>-|TRBJ1-4|13|-|TRBV28
TGTGCCAGCCAACCGGGGGGTAGGATTTGGCCGTTTTTT
CASQPGGRIWPFF
>-|TRBJ1-2|13|few|TRBV27
TGTGCCAGCAGTCTAAGGGGCGACTATGGCTACACCTTC
CASSLRGDYGYTF
>-|TRBJ2-5|14|once|TRBV5-1
TGCGCCAGCAGACCTATTACAGGTGGAGAGACCCAGTACTTC
CASRPITGGETQYF
>-|TRBJ1-1|15|-|TRBV6-4
TGTGCCAGCAGTTTGGTGTCCGGGGTATACACTGAAGCTTTCTTT
CASSLVSGVYTEAFF
>-|TRBJ2-2|13|-|TRBV30
TGTGCCTGGAGTGAGCCGAACACCGGGGAGCTGTTTTTT
CAWSEPNTGELFF
>-|TRBJ2-5|13|-|TRBV5-4
TGTGCCAGCAGCTTCAGGACAGAAGAGACCCAGTACTTC
CASSFRTEETQYF
>-|TRBJ2-5|13|-|TRBV2
TGTGCCAGCAGTGACGGGGTCGGGGAGACCCAGTACTTC
CASSDGVGETQYF
>-|TRBJ1-2|17|-|TRBV7-6
TGTGCCAGCAGCTTAGTAGTAGGGGCTCAAGCTAACTATGGCTACACCTTC
CASSLVVGAQANYGYTF
>-|TRBJ1-1|12|once|TRBV18
TGTGCCAGCTCACCGTGGCAGGGGAGACCTTTCTTT
CASSPWQGRPFF